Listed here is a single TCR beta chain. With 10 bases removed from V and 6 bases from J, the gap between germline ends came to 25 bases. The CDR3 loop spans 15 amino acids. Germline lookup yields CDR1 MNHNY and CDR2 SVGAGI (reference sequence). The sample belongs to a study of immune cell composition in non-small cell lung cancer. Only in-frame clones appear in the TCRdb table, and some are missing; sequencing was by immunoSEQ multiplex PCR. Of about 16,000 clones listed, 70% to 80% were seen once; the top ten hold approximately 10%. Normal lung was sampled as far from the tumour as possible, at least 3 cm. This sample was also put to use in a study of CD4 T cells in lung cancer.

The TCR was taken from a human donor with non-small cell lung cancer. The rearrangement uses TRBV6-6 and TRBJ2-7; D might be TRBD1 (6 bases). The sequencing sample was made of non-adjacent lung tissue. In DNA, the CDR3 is TGTGCCACTATAACAGGGCTCCCCCCTTCCAGCGAGCAGTACTTC. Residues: CATITGLPPSSEQYF.